The source of this T cell receptor (beta chain) is a study of T cell changes during pregnancy in multiple sclerosis. Using immunoSEQ multiplex PCR, the repertoire was profiled, and TCRdb retains in-frame clones only, with some absent. The sample records fewer than 80,000 clones, nearly 95% being singletons. V dropped 4 bases and J dropped 5 bases, with 14 bases sitting between them. The CDR3 is 15 residues long. The V gene's germline CDR1 is MNHEY and CDR2 SMNVEV (reference sequence). The TCR sequence derives from a female donor with multiple sclerosis, enrolled in a pregnancy study. The material was CD4+ T cells from peripheral blood mononuclear cells, obtained after pregnancy. J is TRBJ2-2 and V is TRBV27; a weak D match, TRBD1 (6 bases). CDR3: CASSWRSQGTGELFF. Written as DNA, the CDR3 is TGTGCCAGCAGTTGGCGCTCACAGGGAACCGGGGAGCTGTTTTTT.